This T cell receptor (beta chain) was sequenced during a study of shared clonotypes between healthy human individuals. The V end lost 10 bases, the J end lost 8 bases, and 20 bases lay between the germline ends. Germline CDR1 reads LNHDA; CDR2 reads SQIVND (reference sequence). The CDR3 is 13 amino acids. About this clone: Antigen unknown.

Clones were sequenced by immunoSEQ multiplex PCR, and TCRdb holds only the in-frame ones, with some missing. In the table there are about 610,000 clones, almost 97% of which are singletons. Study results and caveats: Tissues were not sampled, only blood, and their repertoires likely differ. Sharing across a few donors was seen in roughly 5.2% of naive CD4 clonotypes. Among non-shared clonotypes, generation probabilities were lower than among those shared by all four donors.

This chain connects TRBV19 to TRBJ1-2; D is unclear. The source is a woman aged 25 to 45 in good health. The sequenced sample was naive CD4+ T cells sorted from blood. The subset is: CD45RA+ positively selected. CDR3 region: CATTNLPPFGYTF. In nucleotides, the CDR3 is TGTGCCACCACAAACCTCCCCCCTTTCGGCTACACCTTC.